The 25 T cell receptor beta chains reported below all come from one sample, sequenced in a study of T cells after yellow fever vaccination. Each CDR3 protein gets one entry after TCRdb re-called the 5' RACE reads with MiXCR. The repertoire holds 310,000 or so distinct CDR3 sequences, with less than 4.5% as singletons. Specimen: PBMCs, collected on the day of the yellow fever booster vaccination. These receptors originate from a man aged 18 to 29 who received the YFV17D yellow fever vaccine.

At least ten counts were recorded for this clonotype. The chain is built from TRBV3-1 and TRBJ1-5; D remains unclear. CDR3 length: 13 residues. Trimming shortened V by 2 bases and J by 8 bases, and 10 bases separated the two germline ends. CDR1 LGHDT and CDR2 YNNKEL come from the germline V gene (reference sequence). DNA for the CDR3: TGTGCCAGCAGCCAAACACGGGGTGAGCCCCAGCATTTT. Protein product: CASSQTRGEPQHF.

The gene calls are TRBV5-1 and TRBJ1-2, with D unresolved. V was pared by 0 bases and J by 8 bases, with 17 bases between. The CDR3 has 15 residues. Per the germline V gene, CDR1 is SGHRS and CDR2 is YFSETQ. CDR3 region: CASSLAGGGMLGYTF. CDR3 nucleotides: TGCGCCAGCAGCTTGGCAGGTGGAGGGATGCTGGGCTACACCTTC.

The CDR3: CATSRARDRGWGNQPQHF. In DNA, the CDR3 is TGTGCCACCAGCAGAGCCAGGGACAGGGGATGGGGCAATCAGCCCCAGCATTTT. The chain joins TRBV15 to TRBJ1-5, with TRBD1 matching 10 bases. V lost 1 base and J lost 2; bases outside the gene matches: 8. CDR1 is LNHNV, CDR2 YYDKDF, per germline (reference sequence). The CDR3 totals 18 residues. The full variable domain, its missing parts supplied by reference TRBV15 and TRBJ1-5, is DAMVIQNPRYQVTQFGKPVTLSCSQTLNHNVMYWYQQKSSQAPKLLFHYYDKDFNNEADTPDNFQSRRPNTSFCFLDIRSPGLGDTAMYLCATSRARDRGWGNQPQHFGDGTRLSIL.

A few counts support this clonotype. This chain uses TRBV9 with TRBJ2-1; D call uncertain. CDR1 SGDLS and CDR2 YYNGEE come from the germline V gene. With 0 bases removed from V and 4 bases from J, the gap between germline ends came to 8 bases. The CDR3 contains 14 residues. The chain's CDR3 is CASSVVGTYNEQFF. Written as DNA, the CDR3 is TGTGCCAGCAGCGTAGTTGGCACATACAATGAGCAGTTCTTC.

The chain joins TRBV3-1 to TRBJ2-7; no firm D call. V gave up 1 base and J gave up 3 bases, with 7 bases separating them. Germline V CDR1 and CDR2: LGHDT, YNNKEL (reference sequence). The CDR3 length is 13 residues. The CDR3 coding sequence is TGTGCCAGCAGCCAAGCGGAACTCTACGAGCAGTACTTC. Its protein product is CASSQAELYEQYF.

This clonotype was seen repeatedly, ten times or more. Here the CDR3 DNA reads TGCAGCGTTGGTCGGGGGTCCACAGATACGCAGTATTTT. It translates to CSVGRGSTDTQYF. The rearrangement uses TRBV29-1 and TRBJ2-3; TRBD2 is a possible D gene (6 bases). With 4 bases removed from V and 2 bases from J, the gap between germline ends came to 10 bases. The V gene's germline CDR1 is SQVTM and CDR2 ANQGSEA. The length of the CDR3 is 13 residues.

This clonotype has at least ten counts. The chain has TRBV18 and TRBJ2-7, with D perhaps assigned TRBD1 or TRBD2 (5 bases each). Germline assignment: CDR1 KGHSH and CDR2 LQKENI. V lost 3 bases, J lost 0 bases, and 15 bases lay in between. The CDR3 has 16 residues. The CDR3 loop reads CASSPWDPVLSYEQYF. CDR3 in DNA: TGTGCCAGCTCACCGTGGGACCCAGTCCTCTCCTACGAGCAGTACTTC. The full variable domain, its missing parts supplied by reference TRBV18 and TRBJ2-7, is NAGVMQNPRHLVRRRGQEARLRCSPMKGHSHVYWYRQLPEEGLKFMVYLQKENIIDESGMPKERFSAEFPKEGPSILRIQQVVRGDSAAYFCASSPWDPVLSYEQYFGPGTRLTVT.

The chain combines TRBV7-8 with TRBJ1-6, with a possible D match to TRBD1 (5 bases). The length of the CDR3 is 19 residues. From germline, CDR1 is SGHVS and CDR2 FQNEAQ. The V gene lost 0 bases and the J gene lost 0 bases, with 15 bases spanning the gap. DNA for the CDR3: TGTGCCAGCAGCTTAGCTCCGGGGGAGGAGAGCTCCTATAATTCACCCCTCCACTTT. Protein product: CASSLAPGEESSYNSPLHF. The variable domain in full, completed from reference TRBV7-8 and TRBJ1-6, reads GAGVSQSPRYKVAKRGQDVALRCDPISGHVSLFWYQQALGQGPEFLTYFQNEAQLDKSGLPSDRFFAERPEGSVSTLKIQRTQQEDSAVYLCASSLAPGEESSYNSPLHFGNGTRLTVT.

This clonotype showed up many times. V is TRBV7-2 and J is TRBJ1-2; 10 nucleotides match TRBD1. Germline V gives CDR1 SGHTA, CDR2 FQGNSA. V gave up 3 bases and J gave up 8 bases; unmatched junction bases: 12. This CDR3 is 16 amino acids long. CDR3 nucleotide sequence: TGTGCCAGCAGCTTCACTTACCAGGGACAGGGGAACGGCTACACCTTC. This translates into CASSFTYQGQGNGYTF.

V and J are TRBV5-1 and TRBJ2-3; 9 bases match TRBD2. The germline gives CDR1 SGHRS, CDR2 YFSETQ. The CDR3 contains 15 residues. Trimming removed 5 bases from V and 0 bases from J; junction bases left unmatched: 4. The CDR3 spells CASRPAGGSTDTQYF. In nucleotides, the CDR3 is TGCGCCAGCAGGCCAGCGGGGGGTAGCACAGATACGCAGTATTTT.

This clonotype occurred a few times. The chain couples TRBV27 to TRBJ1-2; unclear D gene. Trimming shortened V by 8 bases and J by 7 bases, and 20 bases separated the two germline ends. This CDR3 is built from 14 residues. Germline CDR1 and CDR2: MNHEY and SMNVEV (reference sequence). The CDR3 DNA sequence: TGTGCCAGCCGTCCTGGGCCCAACCCTGGTGGCTACACCTTC. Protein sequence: CASRPGPNPGGYTF.

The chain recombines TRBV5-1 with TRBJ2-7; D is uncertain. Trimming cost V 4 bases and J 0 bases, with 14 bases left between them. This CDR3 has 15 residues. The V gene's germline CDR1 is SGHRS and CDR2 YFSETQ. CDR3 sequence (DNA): TGCGCCAGCAGCCCGGTGGGGTCTAGCTCCTACGAGCAGTACTTC. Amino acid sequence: CASSPVGSSSYEQYF.

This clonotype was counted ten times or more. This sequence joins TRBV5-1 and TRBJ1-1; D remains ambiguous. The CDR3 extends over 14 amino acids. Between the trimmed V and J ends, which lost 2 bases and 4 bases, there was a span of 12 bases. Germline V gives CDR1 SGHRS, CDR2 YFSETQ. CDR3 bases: TGCGCCAGCAGCTTACAAACAGTCGGCACTGAAGCTTTCTTT. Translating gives CASSLQTVGTEAFF.

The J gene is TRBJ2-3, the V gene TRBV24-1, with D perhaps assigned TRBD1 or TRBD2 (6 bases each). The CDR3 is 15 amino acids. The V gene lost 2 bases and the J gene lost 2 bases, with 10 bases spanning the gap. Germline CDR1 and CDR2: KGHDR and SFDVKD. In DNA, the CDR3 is TGTGCCACCAGTGATTCGTGGGGGGCCACAGATACGCAGTATTTT. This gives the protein CATSDSWGATDTQYF.

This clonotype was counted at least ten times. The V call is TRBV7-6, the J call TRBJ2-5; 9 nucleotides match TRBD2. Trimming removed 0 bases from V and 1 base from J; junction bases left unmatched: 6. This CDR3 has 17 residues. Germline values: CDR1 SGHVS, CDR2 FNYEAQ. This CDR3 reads CASSLALGSGGQETQYF. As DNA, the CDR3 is TGTGCCAGCAGCTTAGCGCTAGGTAGCGGGGGCCAAGAGACCCAGTACTTC.

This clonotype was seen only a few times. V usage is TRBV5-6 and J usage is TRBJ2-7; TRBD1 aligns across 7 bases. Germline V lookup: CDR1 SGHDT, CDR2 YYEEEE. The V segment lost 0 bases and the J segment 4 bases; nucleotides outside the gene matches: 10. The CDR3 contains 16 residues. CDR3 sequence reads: CASSLVSWTGDYEQYV. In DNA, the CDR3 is TGTGCCAGCAGCTTGGTGTCGTGGACAGGAGATTACGAGCAGTACGTC.

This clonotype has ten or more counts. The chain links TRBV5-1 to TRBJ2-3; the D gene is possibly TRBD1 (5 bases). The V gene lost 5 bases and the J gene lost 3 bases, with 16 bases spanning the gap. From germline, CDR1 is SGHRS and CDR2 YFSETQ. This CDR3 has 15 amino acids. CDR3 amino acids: CASSLPSPGTDTQYF. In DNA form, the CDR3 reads TGCGCCAGCAGTTTGCCCTCCCCAGGGACAGATACGCAGTATTTT.

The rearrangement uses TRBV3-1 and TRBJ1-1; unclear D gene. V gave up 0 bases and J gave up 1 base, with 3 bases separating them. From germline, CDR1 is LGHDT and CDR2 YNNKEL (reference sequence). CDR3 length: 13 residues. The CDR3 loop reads CASSQDGNTEAFF. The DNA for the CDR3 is TGTGCCAGCAGCCAAGATGGGAACACTGAAGCTTTCTTT.

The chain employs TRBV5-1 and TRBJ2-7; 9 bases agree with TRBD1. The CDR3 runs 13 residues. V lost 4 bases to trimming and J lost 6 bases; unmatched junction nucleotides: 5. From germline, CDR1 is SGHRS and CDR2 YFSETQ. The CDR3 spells CASSGDREGEQYF. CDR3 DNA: TGCGCCAGCAGCGGGGACAGGGAGGGCGAGCAGTACTTC.

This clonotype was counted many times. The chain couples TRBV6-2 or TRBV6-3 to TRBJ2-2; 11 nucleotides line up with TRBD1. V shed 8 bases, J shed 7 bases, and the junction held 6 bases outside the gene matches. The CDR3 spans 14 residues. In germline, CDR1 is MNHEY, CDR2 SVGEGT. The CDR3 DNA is TGTGCCAGCGGACAGGGGGCCCTGGGCGGGGAGCTGTTTTTT. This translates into CASGQGALGGELFF.

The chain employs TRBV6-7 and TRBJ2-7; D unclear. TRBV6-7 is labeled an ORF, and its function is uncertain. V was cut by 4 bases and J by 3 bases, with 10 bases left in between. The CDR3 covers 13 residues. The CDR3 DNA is TGTGCCAGCAGTTTATCGACCGGCTACGAGCAGTACGTC. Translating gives CASSLSTGYEQYV.

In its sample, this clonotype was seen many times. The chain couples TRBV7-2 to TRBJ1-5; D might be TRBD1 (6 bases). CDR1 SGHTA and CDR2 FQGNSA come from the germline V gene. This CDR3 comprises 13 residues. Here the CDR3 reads CATAQGTNQPQHF. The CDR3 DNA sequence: TGTGCTACGGCCCAGGGGACCAATCAGCCCCAGCATTTT.

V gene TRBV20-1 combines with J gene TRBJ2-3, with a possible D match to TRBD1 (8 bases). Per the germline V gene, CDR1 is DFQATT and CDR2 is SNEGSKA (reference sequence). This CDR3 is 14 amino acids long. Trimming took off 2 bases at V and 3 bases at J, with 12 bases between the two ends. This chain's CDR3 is CSARNRGGTDTQYF. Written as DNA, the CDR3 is TGCAGTGCTAGAAACAGGGGGGGGACAGATACGCAGTATTTT.

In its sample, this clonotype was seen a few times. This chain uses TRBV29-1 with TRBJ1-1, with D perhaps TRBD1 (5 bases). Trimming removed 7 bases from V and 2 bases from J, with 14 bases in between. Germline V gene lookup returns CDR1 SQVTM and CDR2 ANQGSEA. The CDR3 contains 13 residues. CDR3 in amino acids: CSAFDSSNTEAFF. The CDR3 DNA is TGCAGCGCGTTTGACAGTTCTAACACTGAAGCTTTCTTT.

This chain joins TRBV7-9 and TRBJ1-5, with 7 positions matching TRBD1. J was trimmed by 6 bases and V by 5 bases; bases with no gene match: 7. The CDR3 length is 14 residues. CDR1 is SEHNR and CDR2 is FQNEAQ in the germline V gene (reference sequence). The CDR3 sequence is CASSARGTAQPQHF. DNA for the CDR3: TGTGCCAGCAGCGCCCGGGGGACAGCTCAGCCCCAGCATTTT.